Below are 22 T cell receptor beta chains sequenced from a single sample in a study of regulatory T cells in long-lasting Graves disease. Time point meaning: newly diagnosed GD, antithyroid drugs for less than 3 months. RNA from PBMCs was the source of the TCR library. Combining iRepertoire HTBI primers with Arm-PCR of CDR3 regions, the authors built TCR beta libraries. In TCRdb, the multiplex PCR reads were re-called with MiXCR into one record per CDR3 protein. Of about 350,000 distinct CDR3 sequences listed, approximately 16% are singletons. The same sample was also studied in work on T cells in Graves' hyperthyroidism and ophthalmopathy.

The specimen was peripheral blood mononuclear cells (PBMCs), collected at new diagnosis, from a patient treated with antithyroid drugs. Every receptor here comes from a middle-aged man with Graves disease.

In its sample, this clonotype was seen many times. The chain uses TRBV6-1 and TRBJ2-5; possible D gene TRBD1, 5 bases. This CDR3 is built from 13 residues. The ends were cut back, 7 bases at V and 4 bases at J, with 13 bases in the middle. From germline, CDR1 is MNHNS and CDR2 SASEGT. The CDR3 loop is CASTTRVRETQYF. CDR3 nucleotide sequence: TGTGCCAGCACCACCAGGGTACGAGAGACCCAGTACTTC.

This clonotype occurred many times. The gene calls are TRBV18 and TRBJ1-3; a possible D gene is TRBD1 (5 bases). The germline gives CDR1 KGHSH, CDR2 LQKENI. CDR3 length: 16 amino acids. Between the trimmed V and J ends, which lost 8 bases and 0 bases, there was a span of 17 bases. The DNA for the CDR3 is TGTGCCAGCCGACTAGGGGCAGCCAGCTCTGGAAACACCATATATTTT. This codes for CASRLGAASSGNTIYF. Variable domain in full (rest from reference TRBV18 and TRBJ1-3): NAGVMQNPRHLVRRRGQEARLRCSPMKGHSHVYWYRQLPEEGLKFMVYLQKENIIDESGMPKERFSAEFPKEGPSILRIQQVVRGDSAAYFCASRLGAASSGNTIYFGEGSWLTVV.

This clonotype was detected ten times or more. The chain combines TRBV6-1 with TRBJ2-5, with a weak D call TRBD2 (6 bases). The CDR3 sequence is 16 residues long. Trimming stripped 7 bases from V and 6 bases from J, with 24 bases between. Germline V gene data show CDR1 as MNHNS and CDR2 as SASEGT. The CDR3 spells CASKVWGVSYKQTQYF. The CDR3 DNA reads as TGTGCCAGCAAGGTGTGGGGGGTATCCTACAAACAGACCCAGTACTTC.

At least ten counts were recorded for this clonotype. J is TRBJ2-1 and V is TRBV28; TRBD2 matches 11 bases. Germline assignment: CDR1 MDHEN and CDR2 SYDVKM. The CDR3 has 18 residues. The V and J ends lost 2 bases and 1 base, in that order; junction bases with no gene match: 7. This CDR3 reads CASSLLAGGWSSYNEQFF. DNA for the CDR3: TGTGCCAGCAGTTTACTAGCGGGGGGCTGGAGTTCCTACAATGAGCAGTTCTTC.

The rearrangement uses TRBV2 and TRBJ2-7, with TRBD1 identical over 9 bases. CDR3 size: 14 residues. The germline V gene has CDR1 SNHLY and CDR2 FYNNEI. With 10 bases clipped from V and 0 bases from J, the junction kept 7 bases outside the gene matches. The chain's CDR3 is CATTGTGSSYEQYF. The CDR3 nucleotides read TGTGCCACCACCGGGACAGGGTCCTCCTACGAGCAGTACTTC.

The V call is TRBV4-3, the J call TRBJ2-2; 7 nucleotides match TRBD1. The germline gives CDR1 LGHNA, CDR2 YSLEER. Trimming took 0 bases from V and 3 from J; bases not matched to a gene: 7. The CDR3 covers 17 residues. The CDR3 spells CASSQDLNRGYTGELFF. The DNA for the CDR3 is TGCGCCAGCAGCCAAGATTTGAACAGGGGCTACACCGGGGAGCTGTTTTTT.

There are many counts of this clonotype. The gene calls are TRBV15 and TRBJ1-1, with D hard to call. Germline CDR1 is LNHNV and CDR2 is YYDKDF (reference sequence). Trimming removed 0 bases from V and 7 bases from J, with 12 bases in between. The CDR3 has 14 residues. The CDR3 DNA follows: TGTGCCACCAGCAGAGAAAGCAGGTTTGGTGAAGCTTTCTTT. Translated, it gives CATSRESRFGEAFF.

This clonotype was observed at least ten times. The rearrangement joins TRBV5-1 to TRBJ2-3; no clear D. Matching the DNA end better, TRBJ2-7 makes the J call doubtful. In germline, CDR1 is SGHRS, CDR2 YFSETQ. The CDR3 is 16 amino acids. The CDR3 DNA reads TGCGCCAGCACCCTCGACGGTGGAAGCGCGCCCTACGAGCAGTACTTC. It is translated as CASTLDGGSAPYEQYF.

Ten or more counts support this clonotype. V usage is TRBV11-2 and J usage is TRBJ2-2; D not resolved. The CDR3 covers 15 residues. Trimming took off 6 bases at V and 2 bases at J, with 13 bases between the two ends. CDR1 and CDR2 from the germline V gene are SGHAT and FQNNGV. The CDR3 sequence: CASRRYTINTGELFF. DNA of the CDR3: TGTGCCAGCAGGAGATACACCATAAACACCGGGGAGCTGTTTTTT.

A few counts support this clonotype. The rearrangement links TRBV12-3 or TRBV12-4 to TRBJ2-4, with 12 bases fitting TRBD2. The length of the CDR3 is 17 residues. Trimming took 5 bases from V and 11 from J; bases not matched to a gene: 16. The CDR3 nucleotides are TGTGCCAGCAGTCACCCCCCCGGGACTAGCGGGCGGGGGGTTCAGTACTTC. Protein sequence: CASSHPPGTSGRGVQYF.

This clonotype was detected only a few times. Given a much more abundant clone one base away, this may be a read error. The CDR3 protein is CVSSLAPAGHQPQHF. The CDR3 bases are TGTGTCAGCAGCTTAGCTCCGGCAGGGCATCAGCCCCAGCATTTT. The chain recombines TRBV7-2 with TRBJ1-5; TRBD1 is a possible D gene (5 bases). Per germline, CDR1 SGHTA and CDR2 FQGNSA. The CDR3 spans 15 residues.

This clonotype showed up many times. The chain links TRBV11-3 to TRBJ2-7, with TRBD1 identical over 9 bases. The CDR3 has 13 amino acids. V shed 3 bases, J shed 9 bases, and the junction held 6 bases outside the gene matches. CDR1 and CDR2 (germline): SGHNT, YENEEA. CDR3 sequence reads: CASSFGTGNAQYF. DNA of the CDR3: TGTGCCAGCAGCTTCGGGACAGGGAACGCGCAGTACTTC.

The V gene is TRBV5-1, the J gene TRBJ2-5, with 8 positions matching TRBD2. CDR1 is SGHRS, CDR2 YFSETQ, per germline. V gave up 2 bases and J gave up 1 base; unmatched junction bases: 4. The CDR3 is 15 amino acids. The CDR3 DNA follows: TGCGCCAGCAGCTTCGATAGCGGGGTCCAAGAGACCCAGTACTTC. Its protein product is CASSFDSGVQETQYF.

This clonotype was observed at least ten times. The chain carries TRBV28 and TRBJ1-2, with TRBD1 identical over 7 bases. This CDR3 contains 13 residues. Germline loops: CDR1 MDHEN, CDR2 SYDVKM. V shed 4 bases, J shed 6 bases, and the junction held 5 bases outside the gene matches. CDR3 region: CASSSQGVDGYTF. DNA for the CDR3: TGTGCCAGCAGTTCTCAGGGGGTCGATGGCTACACCTTC.

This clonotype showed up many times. The CDR3 loop reads CASSLGTLFTDTQYF. The CDR3 nucleotides are TGTGCCAGCAGCTTAGGCACCCTATTCACAGATACGCAGTATTTT. V is TRBV7-9 and J is TRBJ2-3; D not certain. The CDR3 consists of 15 residues. V lost 1 base to trimming and J lost 2 bases, with 10 bases between them. Germline lookup yields CDR1 SEHNR and CDR2 FQNEAQ (reference sequence).

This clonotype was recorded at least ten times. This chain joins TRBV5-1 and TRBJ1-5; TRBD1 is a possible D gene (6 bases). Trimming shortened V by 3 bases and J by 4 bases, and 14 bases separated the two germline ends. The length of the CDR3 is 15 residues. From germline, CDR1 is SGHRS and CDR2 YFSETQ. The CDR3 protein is CASSSDGQPNQPQHF. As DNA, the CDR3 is TGCGCCAGCAGCTCTGACGGACAGCCTAATCAGCCCCAGCATTTT.

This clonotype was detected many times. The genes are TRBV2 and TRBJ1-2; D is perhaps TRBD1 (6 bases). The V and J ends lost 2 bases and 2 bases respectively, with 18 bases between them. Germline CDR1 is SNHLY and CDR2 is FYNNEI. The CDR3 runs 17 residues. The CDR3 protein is CASSEFRDNMKNYGYTF. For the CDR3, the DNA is TGTGCCAGCAGTGAATTTAGGGACAACATGAAAAACTATGGCTACACCTTC.

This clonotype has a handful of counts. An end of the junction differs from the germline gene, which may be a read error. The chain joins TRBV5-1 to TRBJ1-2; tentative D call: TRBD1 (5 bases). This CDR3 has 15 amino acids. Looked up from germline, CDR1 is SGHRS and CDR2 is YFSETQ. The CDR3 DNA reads TGTGCCAGCAGCTCACCGGGGGAAAAGAGCTATGGCTACACCTTC. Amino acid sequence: CASSSPGEKSYGYTF.

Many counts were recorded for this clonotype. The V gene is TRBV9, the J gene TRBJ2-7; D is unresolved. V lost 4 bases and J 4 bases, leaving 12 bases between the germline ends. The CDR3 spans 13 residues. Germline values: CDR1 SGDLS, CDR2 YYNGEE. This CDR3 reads CASSPSLGYEQYF. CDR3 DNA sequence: TGTGCCAGCAGCCCGAGCCTAGGGTACGAGCAGTACTTC.

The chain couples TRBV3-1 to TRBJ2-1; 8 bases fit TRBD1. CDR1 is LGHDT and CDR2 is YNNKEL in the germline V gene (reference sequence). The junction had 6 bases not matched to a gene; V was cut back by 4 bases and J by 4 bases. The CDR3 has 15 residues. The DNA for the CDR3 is TGTGCCAGCAGCCTCCTCCGGACAGGGTACAATGAGCAGTTCTTC. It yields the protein CASSLLRTGYNEQFF.

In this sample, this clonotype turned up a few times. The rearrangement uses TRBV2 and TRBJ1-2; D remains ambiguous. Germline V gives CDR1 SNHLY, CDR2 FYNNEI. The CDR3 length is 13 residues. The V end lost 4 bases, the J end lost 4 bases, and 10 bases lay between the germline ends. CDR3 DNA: TGTGCCAGCAGTGGTCAGGTGGGCTATGGCTACACCTTC. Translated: CASSGQVGYGYTF. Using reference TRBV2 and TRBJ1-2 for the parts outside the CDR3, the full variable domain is EPEVTQTPSHQVTQMGQEVILRCVPISNHLYFYWYRQILGQKVEFLVSFYNNEISEKSEIFDDQFSVERPDGSNFTLKIRSTKLEDSAMYFCASSGQVGYGYTFGSGTRLTVV.

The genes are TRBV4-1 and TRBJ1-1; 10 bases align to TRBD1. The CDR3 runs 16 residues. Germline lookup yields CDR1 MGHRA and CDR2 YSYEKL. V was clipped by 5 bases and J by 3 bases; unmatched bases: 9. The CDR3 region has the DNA TGCGCCAGCAGCGCCCGACAGGGGGCCTTTGACACTGAAGCTTTCTTT. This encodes CASSARQGAFDTEAFF.